This T cell receptor beta chain was sequenced in a study of OX40 agonist ivuxolimab in advanced cancers. Study background: The patients got ivuxolimab, which is an agonistic anti-OX40 (CD134) antibody. Three patients showed partial responses: one hepatocellular carcinoma and two cutaneous melanoma cases.

About this clone: Its matching antigen is unknown.

V dropped 4 bases and J dropped 7 bases, with 11 bases sitting between them. Germline V lookup: CDR1 SGHTA, CDR2 FQGNSA. This CDR3 is built from 12 residues. The assay was immunoSEQ multiplex PCR, and TCRdb's table has in-frame clones only and misses some. This table has around 70,000 clones, roughly four fifths appearing once. Broader study findings: Both CD4+ and CD8+ T cell populations in blood had undergone clonal expansion by week 6 at 0.1 to 3.0 mg/kg. Not determined was the antigen specificity of the expanded peripheral T cells.

Source: CD4+ or CD8+ T cells sorted from blood, taken in a trial of the OX40 agonist ivuxolimab. The chain links TRBV7-2 to TRBJ2-7, with D uncertain. The TCR sequence derives from an adult with an advanced solid tumor such as melanoma, head and neck, liver or kidney cancer. CDR3 DNA: TGTGCCAGCAGCTCCCCGGGCCGGGAGCAGTACTTC. This encodes CASSSPGREQYF.